This TCR beta chain is drawn from a study of blood T cell repertoires in COVID-19. Authors' analysis steps: Researchers report that nucleated cell counts were estimated from reference gene primer amplification. Sequencing used immunoSEQ multiplex PCR; TCRdb keeps in-frame clones, though not all of them. The D gene and trimming were derived from the DNA, and the V and J assignments and clone size from that table. The data contain 150,000 to 200,000 clones, roughly 77% of them singletons. It was during active infection that Seattle patients were enrolled and then longitudinally followed. This receptor was taken from a middle-aged woman with COVID-19, enrolled during active disease. Material: peripheral blood.

CDR3 in amino acids: CASRGLAGAYEQYF. In DNA form, the CDR3 reads TGTGCCAGCCGCGGACTAGCGGGAGCCTACGAGCAGTACTTC. This rearrangement joins TRBV2 to TRBJ2-7; 13 bases are shared with TRBD2. V lost 8 bases and J lost 2; bases outside the gene matches: 3. The germline V gene encodes CDR1 SNHLY and CDR2 FYNNEI. The CDR3 extends over 14 amino acids. Full variable domain (remainder filled in from reference TRBV2 and TRBJ2-7): EPEVTQTPSHQVTQMGQEVILRCVPISNHLYFYWYRQILGQKVEFLVSFYNNEISEKSEIFDDQFSVERPDGSNFTLKIRSTKLEDSAMYFCASRGLAGAYEQYFGPGTRLTVT.